The next 10 T cell receptor beta chains were all read from a single sample in a study of regulatory T cells in long-lasting Graves disease. Assembly of TCR beta libraries relied on iRepertoire HTBI primers together with Arm-PCR of CDR3 regions. From the multiplex PCR reads, TCRdb called clonotypes with MiXCR, one entry per CDR3 protein. The sample consists of about 220,000 distinct CDR3 sequences, approximately 19% of them appearing once. The time point was: newly diagnosed GD, antithyroid drugs for less than 3 months. Extracted PBMC RNA gave rise to the TCR library. In addition, the sample was reused for a study of T cells in Graves' hyperthyroidism and ophthalmopathy.

The material sequenced was peripheral blood mononuclear cells (PBMCs), taken at new diagnosis, from a patient treated with antithyroid drugs. Receptors originate from a woman aged 25 to 39 with Graves disease.

This clonotype was recorded at least ten times. The chain couples TRBV20-1 to TRBJ2-2; 9 bases match TRBD1. The CDR3 loop spans 16 amino acids. Germline V gives CDR1 DFQATT, CDR2 SNEGSKA (reference sequence). The V segment lost 6 bases and the J segment 0 bases; nucleotides outside the gene matches: 8. In DNA, the CDR3 is TGCAGTGCGTCTACAGGGGGCGCCACGAACACCGGGGAGCTGTTTTTT. Protein sequence: CSASTGGATNTGELFF.

This clonotype was picked up many times. This chain joins TRBV2 and TRBJ2-7, with TRBD2 matching 10 bases. With V trimmed by 5 bases and J by 2 bases, 3 bases remained unmatched. This CDR3 spans 14 amino acids. Per germline, CDR1 SNHLY and CDR2 FYNNEI. The CDR3 sequence is CASSRAGGTYEQYF. The CDR3, as DNA: TGTGCCAGCAGTAGAGCGGGGGGGACCTACGAGCAGTACTTC.

This clonotype was detected once. V gene TRBV3-1 combines with J gene TRBJ1-1, with D uncertain. This CDR3 is 13 amino acids long. V was pared by 2 bases and J by 3 bases, with 7 bases between. Germline V lookup: CDR1 LGHDT, CDR2 YNNKEL (reference sequence). The CDR3 loop reads CASSQLRDTEAFF. CDR3 sequence (DNA): TGTGCCAGCAGCCAATTAAGGGACACTGAAGCTTTCTTT.

This clonotype was detected many times. The rearrangement links TRBV10-3 to TRBJ2-5, with D possibly being TRBD1 or TRBD2 (5 bases each). The CDR3 loop spans 14 amino acids. Germline lookup yields CDR1 ENHRY and CDR2 SYGVKD. V was clipped by 0 bases and J by 5 bases, with 10 bases between them. The CDR3 loop reads CAISESWGSETQYF. The CDR3 coding sequence is TGTGCCATCAGTGAGTCGTGGGGGAGCGAGACCCAGTACTTC.

The genes are TRBV19 and TRBJ2-2; D might be TRBD1 or TRBD2, each matching 7 bases. With 5 bases removed from V and 5 bases from J, the gap between germline ends came to 15 bases. Germline CDR1 LNHDA, CDR2 SQIVND (reference sequence). The CDR3 totals 15 residues. CDR3 sequence: CASSPNRGGTGELFF. CDR3 sequence (DNA): TGTGCCAGTAGTCCCAACAGGGGAGGGACCGGGGAGCTGTTTTTT.

This clonotype occurred many times. The rearrangement joins TRBV24-1 to TRBJ2-3; D perhaps matches TRBD1 (5 bases). V dropped 4 bases and J dropped 2 bases, with 9 bases sitting between them. The CDR3 loop spans 14 amino acids. Germline values: CDR1 KGHDR, CDR2 SFDVKD. CDR3 residues: CATSEPGFTDTQYF. CDR3 coding DNA: TGTGCCACCAGTGAGCCAGGGTTCACAGATACGCAGTATTTT.

V usage is TRBV28 and J usage is TRBJ1-6, with a possible D match to TRBD1 (6 bases). The CDR3 is 15 amino acids. The germline V gene encodes CDR1 MDHEN and CDR2 SYDVKM. V lost 7 bases and J lost 9, with 19 bases in between. The CDR3 DNA is TGTGCCAGCAAAAGGGGGGCCCCTGAGGGTTCACCCCTCCACTTT. It codes for CASKRGAPEGSPLHF. The variable domain in full, with the rest retrieved from reference TRBV28 and TRBJ1-6, is DVKVTQSSRYLVKRTGEKVFLECVQDMDHENMFWYRQDPGLGLRLIYFSYDVKMKEKGDIPEGYSVSREKKERFSLILESASTNQTSMYLCASKRGAPEGSPLHFGNGTRLTVT.

V and J are TRBV2 and TRBJ2-1, with 8 bases matching TRBD2. CDR1 SNHLY and CDR2 FYNNEI come from the germline V gene. The V gene end was trimmed by 7 bases and the J gene end by 6 bases; junction bases not matched to a gene: 5. CDR3 length: 13 amino acids. CDR3 nucleotide sequence: TGTGCCAGCAACGAACTAGCGGTCAATGAGCAGTTCTTC. Amino acid sequence: CASNELAVNEQFF.

In its sample, this clonotype was seen many times. The V gene is TRBV20-1, the J gene TRBJ1-1, with a weak D call TRBD1 (6 bases). Germline CDR1 and CDR2: DFQATT and SNEGSKA (reference sequence). The V end lost 6 bases, the J end lost 4 bases, and 15 bases lay between the germline ends. CDR3 size: 13 residues. The CDR3 sequence: CSAHTAGATEAFF. The DNA for the CDR3 is TGCAGTGCCCATACGGCGGGGGCCACTGAAGCTTTCTTT.

The rearrangement uses TRBV27 and TRBJ1-5, with TRBD1 as a possible D gene (5 bases). V lost 3 bases and J 6 bases, leaving 15 bases between the germline ends. The CDR3 runs 15 residues. CDR1 and CDR2 from the germline V gene are MNHEY and SMNVEV (reference sequence). Written as DNA, the CDR3 is TGTGCCAGCAGTTTTGTAGGGGACTCTGGTCAGCCCCAGCATTTT. Translation: CASSFVGDSGQPQHF.